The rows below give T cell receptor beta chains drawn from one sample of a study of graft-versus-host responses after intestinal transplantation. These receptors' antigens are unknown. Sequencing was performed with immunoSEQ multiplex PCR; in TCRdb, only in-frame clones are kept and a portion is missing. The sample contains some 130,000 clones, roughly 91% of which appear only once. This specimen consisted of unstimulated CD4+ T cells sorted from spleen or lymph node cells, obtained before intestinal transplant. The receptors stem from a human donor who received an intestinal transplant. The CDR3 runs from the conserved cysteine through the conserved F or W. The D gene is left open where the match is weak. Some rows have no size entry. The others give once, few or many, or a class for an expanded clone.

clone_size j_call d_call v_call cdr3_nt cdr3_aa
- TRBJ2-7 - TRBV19 TGTGCCAGTAGTTATGGCGGAACCTACGAGCAGTACTTC CASSYGGTYEQYF
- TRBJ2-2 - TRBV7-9 TGTGCCAGCAGCCTCGGGCAGGGGTGGACCGGGGAGCTGTTTTTT CASSLGQGWTGELFF
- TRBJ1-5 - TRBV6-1 TGTGCCAGCAGCACATTCGGTGTTCCGCCCCAGCATTTT CASSTFGVPPQHF
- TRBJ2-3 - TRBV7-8 TGTGCCAGCAGCCCCCTGCGTTTCGCTGGACCTAGCACAGATACGCAGTATTTT CASSPLRFAGPSTDTQYF
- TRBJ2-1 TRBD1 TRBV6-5 TGTGCCAGCAGCCGAGACAGGGGTGACTACAATGAGCAGTTCTTC CASSRDRGDYNEQFF
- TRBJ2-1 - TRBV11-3 TGTGCCAGCAGCTTAGGGTCCAGCATGGGGTACAATGAGCAGTTCTTC CASSLGSSMGYNEQFF
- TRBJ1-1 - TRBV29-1 TGCAGCGTTGAAGGGGGGGCAGGTCCTGAAGCTTTCTTT CSVEGGAGPEAFF
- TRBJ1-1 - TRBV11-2 TGTGCCAGCAGCGCCGTAGGACAGAACACTGAAGCTTTCTTT CASSAVGQNTEAFF
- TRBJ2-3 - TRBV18 TGTGCCAGCTCCTACCAGACGGCGACCTCAGATACGCAGTATTTT CASSYQTATSDTQYF
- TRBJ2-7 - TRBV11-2 TGTGCCAGCAGCTTAGGGACACTCTCCTACGAGCAGTACTTC CASSLGTLSYEQYF
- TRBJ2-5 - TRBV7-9 TGTGCCAGCAGCCCCCGGGCAGGGATGGGTAAACAAGAGACCCAGTACTTC CASSPRAGMGKQETQYF
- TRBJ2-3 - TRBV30 TGTGCCTGGAGTGTAGGGCGGGTCCGCACAGATACGCAGTATTTT CAWSVGRVRTDTQYF
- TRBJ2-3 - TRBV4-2 TGTGCCAGCAGGAGGGACACCTTCACAGATACGCAGTATTTT CASRRDTFTDTQYF
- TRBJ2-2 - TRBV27 TGTGCCAGCAGTTTCGGGGGTTACGGGGAGCTGTTTTTT CASSFGGYGELFF
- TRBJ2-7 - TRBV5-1 TGCGCCAGCAGAGCCTGGCAGATGACCTCCTACGAGCAGTACTTC CASRAWQMTSYEQYF
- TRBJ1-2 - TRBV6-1 TGTGCCAGCAGTGAAGCAGGCCATGGGGTCTATGGCTACACCTTC CASSEAGHGVYGYTF
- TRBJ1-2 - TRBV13 TGTGCCAGCAGCTTGAACAGGGAGGGTAACTATGGCTACACCTTC CASSLNREGNYGYTF
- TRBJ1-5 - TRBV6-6 TGTGCCAGCAGGTCCTCCAGGGAAACTAGCAATCAGCCCCAGCATTTT CASRSSRETSNQPQHF
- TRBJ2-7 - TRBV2 TGTGCCAGCAGTGCAGGCTACTACGAGCAGTACTTC CASSAGYYEQYF
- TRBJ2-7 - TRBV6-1 TGTGCCAGCAGCATCTGGACGTCCGGGCAGTACTTC CASSIWTSGQYF
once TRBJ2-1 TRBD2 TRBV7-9 TGTGCCAGCAGCCTCAGGCAGCGGGAGCAAAACAATGAGCAGTTCTTC CASSLRQREQNNEQFF
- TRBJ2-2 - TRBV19 TGTGCCAGTAGTTCGGCAGGGTCAAGGACCGGGGAGCTGTTTTTT CASSSAGSRTGELFF
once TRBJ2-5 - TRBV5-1 TGCGCCAGCAGCTTGGGACTCTGGACGCAAGAGACCCAGTACTTC CASSLGLWTQETQYF
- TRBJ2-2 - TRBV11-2 TGTGCCAGCGGTGACAGGATATCGAACACCGGGGAGCTGTTTTTT CASGDRISNTGELFF
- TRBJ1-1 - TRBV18 TGTGCCAGCTCACCACCGGGGACTGGAGCTTTCTTT CASSPPGTGAFF
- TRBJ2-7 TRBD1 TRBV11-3 TGTGCCGCGTATCGACAGGGGAAGTACGAGCAGTACTTC CAAYRQGKYEQYF
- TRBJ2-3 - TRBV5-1 TGCGCCAGCAGCTTACAGTACACAGATACGCAGTATTTT CASSLQYTDTQYF
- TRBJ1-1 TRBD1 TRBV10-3 TGTGCCATCAGTGAGCGCGGGACAGGGGGTTTGAACACTGAAGCTTTCTTT CAISERGTGGLNTEAFF
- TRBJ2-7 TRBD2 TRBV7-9 TGTGCCAGCAGCTTAGCTAGCGGGCGACTTCGCTCCTACGAGCAGTACTTC CASSLASGRLRSYEQYF
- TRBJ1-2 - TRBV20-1 TGCAGTGCTAGGAGAGGTGGCTACACCTTC CSARRGGYTF
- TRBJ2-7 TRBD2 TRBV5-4 TGTGCCAGCAGCGGGGGAGGGAGGGCCAAATACTTC CASSGGGRAKYF
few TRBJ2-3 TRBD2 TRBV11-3 TGTGCCAGCAGCCCCGGGACTAGCGGACTACACACAGATACGCAGTATTTT CASSPGTSGLHTDTQYF
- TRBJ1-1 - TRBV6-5 TGTGCCAGCAGGATAAAGCCCGGAGCAGGCCAAGCTTTCTTT CASRIKPGAGQAFF
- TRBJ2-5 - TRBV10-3 TGTGCCACCGCGAGGGAAGAGACCCAGTACTTC CATAREETQYF
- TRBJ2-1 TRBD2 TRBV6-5 TGTGCCAGCAGTTACCCCTTGGGAGGGAACACGAATGAGCAGTTCTTC CASSYPLGGNTNEQFF
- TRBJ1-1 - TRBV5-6 TGTGCCAGCAGCTTGAGAGGGATCACTGAAGCTTTCTTT CASSLRGITEAFF
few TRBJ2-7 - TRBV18 TGTGCCAGCTCAATTAATCGCGGCGAGCAGTACTTC CASSINRGEQYF
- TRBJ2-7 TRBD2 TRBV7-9 TGTGCCAGCAGCTTGGGGTCGGGAGGTATCAACGAGCAGTACTTC CASSLGSGGINEQYF
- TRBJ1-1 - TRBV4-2 TGTGCCAGCAGCCAAGACCCGGTGTCGGAAGCTTTCTTT CASSQDPVSEAFF
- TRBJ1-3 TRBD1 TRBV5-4 TGTGCCAGCAGCCACGGACAGGGGCCTGGAAACACCATATATTTT CASSHGQGPGNTIYF
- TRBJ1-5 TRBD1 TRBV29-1 TGCAGCGTTCACCAGGGGGCGGGTCAGCCCCAGCATTTT CSVHQGAGQPQHF
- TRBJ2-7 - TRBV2 TGTGCCAGCAGTGTTGACAGAAAGCAGTACTTC CASSVDRKQYF
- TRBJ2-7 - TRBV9 TGTGCCAGCAGCGTAGCCCCGGGAGAGGGGTCCTACGAGCAGTACTTC CASSVAPGEGSYEQYF